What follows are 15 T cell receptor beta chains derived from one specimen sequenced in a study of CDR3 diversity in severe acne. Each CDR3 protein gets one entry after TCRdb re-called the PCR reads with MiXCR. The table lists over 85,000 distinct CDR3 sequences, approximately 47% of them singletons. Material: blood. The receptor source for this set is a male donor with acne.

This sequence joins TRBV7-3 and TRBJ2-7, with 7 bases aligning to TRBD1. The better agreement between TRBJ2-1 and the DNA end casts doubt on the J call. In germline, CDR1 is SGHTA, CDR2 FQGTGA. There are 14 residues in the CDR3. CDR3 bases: TGTGCCAGCAGCACGATCGACAGGGTGAATGAGCAGTTCTTC. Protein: CASSTIDRVNEQFF.

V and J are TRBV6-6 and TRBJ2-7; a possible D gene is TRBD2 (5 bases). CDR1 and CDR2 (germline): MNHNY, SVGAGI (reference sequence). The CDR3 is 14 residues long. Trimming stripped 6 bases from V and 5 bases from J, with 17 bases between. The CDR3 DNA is TGTGCCAGCAGGGCAGGAGCCACCGGGGACGAGCAGTACTTC. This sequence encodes CASRAGATGDEQYF.

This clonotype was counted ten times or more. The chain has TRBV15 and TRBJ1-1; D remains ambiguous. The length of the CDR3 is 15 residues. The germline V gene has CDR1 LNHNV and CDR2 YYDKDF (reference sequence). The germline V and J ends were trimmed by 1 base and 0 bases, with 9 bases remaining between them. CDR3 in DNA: TGTGCCACCAGCAGAGTTGGGGTTATGAACACTGAAGCTTTCTTT. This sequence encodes CATSRVGVMNTEAFF.

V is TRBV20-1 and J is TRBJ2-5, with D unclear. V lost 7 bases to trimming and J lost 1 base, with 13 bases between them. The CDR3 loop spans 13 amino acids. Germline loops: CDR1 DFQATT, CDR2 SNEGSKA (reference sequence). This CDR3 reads CSVPDLLQETQYF. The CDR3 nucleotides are TGCAGTGTCCCCGATCTGCTCCAAGAGACCCAGTACTTC.

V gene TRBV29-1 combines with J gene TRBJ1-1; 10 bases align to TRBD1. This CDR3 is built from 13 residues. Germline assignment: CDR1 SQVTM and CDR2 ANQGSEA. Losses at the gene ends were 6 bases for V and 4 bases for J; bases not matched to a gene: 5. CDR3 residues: CSVRTGGFTEAFF. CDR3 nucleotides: TGCAGCGTAAGGACAGGGGGTTTCACTGAAGCTTTCTTT.

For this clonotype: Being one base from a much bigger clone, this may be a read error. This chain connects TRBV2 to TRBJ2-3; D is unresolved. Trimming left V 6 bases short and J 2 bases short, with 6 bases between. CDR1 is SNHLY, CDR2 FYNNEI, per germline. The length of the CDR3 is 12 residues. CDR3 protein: CASSETTDTQYF. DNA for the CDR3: TGTGCCAGCAGCGAGACCACAGATACGCAGTATTTT.

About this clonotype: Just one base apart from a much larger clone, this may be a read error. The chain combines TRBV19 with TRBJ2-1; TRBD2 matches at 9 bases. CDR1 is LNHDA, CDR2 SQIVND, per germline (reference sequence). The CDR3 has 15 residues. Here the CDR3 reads CASAPAGGPNNGQFF. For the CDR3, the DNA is TGTGCCAGCGCTCCGGCGGGGGGGCCCAACAATGGGCAGTTCTTC.

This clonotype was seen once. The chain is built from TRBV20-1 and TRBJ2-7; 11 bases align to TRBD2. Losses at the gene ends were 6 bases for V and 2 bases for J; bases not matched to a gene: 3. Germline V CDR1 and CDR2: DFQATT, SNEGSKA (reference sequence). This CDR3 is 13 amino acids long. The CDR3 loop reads CSAGTSGPYEQYF. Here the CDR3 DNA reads TGCAGTGCCGGGACTAGCGGCCCCTACGAGCAGTACTTC.

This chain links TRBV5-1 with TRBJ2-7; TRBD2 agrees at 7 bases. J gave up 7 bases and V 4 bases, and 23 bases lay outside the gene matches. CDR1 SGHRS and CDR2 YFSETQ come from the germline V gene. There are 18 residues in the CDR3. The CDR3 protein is CASSTEHKLRLAPREQYF. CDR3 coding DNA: TGCGCCAGCAGCACGGAACACAAACTAAGACTAGCCCCACGGGAGCAGTACTTC.

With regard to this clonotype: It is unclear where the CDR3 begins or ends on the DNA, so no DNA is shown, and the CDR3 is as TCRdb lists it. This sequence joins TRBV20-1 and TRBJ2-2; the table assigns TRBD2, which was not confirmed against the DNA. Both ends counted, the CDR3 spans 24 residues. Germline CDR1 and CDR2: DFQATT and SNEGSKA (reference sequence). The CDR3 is CSATTSGSLSDTQYFGPGTGELFF.

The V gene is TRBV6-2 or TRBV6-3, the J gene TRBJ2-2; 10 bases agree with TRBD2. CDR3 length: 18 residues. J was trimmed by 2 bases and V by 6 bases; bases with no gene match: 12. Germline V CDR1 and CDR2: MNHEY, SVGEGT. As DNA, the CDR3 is TGTGCCAGCAGCAAGCGGGAGGGATATTCCGACAACACCGGGGAGCTGTTTTTT. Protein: CASSKREGYSDNTGELFF.

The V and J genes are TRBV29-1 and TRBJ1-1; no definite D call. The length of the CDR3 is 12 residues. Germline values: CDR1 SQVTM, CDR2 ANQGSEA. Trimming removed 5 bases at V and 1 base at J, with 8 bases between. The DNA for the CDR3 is TGCAGCGTTCGGGAGAAGAACACTGAAGCTTTCTTT. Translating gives CSVREKNTEAFF.

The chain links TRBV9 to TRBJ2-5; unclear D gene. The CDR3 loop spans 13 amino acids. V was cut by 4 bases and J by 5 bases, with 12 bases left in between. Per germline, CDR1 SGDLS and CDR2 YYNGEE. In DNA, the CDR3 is TGTGCCAGCAGCCTAGGTACCTTGGAGACCCAGTACTTC. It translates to CASSLGTLETQYF.

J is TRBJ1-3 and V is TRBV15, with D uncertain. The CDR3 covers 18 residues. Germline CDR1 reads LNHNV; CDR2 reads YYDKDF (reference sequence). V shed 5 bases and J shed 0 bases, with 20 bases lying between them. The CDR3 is CATSPRGRALCSGNTIYF. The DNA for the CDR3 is TGTGCCACCAGCCCACGAGGAAGGGCCCTGTGCTCTGGAAACACCATATATTTT.

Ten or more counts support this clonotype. As DNA, the CDR3 is TGTGCCAGCAGTGAAGCCTCGGGGGGCAATGAGCAGTTCTTC. Translation gives CASSEASGGNEQFF. The chain is built from TRBV6-1 and TRBJ2-1; 7 positions match TRBD2. This CDR3 region has 14 residues. J gave up 6 bases and V 0 bases, and 2 bases lay outside the gene matches. Germline loops: CDR1 MNHNS, CDR2 SASEGT.